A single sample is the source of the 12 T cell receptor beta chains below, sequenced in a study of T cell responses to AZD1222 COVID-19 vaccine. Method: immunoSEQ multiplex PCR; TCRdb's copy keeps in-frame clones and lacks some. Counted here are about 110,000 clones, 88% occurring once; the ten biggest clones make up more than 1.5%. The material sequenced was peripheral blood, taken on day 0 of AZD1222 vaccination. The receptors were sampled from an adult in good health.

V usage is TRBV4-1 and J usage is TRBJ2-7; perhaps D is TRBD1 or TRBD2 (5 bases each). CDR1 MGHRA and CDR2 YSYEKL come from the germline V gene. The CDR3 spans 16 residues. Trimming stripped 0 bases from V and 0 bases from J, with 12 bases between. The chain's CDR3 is CASSQDTGTSSYEQYF. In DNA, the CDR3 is TGCGCCAGCAGCCAAGATACGGGGACGTCCTCCTACGAGCAGTACTTC.

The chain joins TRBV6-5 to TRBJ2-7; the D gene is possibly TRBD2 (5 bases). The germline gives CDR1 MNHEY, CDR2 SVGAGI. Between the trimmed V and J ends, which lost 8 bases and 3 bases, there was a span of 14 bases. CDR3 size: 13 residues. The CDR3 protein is CASSRGSLYEQYF. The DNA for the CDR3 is TGTGCCAGCTCTCGCGGGTCTCTCTACGAGCAGTACTTC.

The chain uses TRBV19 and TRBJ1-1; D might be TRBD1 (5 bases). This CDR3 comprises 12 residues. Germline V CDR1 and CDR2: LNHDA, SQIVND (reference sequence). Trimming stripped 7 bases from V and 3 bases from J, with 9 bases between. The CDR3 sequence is CASTGTYTEAFF. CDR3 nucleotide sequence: TGTGCCAGTACCGGGACGTACACTGAAGCTTTCTTT.

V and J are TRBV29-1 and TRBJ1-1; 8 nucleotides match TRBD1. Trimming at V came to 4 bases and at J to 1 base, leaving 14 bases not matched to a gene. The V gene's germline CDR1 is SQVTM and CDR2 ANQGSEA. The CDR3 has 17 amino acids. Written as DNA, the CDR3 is TGCAGCGTTGCAACACCGGGACAGGCCTACTCGAACACTGAAGCTTTCTTT. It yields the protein CSVATPGQAYSNTEAFF.

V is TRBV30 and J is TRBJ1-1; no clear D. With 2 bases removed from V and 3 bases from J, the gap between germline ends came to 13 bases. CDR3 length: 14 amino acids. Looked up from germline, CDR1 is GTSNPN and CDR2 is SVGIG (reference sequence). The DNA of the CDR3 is TGTGCCTGGAGTCCCCCCCCCGACGACACTGAAGCTTTCTTT. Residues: CAWSPPPDDTEAFF.

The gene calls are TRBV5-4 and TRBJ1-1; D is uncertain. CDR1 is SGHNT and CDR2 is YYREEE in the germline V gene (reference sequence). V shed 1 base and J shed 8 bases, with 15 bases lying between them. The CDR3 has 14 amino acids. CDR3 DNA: TGTGCCAGCAGCTTGAGGGAGGGAATAGGAGAAGCTTTCTTT. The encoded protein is CASSLREGIGEAFF.

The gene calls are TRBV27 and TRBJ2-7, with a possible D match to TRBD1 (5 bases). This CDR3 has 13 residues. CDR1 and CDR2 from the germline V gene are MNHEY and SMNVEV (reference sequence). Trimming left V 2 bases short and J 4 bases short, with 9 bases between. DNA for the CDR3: TGTGCCAGCAGTTTAGGCAGGGTGTACGAGCAGTACTTC. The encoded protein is CASSLGRVYEQYF.

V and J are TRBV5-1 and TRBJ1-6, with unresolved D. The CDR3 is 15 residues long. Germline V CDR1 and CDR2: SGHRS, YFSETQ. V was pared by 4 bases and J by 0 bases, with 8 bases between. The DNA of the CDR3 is TGCGCCAGCAGCGACGACCTCTCCTATAATTCACCCCTCCACTTT. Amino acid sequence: CASSDDLSYNSPLHF.

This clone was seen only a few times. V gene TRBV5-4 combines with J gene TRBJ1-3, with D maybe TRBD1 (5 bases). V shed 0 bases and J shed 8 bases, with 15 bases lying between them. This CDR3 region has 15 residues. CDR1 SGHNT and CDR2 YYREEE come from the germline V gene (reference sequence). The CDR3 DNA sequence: TGTGCCAGCAGCTTGGAAGGTCCCGGGGGATACACCATATATTTT. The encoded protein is CASSLEGPGGYTIYF.

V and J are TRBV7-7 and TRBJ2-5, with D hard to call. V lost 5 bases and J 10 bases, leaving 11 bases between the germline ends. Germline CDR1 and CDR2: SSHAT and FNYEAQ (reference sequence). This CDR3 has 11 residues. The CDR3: CASSPKVLQYF. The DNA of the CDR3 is TGTGCCAGCAGCCCCAAGGTCCTCCAGTACTTC.

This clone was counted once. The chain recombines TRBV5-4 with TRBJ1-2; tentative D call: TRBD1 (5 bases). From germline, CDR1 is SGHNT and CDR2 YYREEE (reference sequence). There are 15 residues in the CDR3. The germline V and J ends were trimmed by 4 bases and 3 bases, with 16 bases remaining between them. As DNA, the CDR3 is TGTGCCAGCAGCCCCGATGTGACAGAGGACTATGGCTACACCTTC. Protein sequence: CASSPDVTEDYGYTF.

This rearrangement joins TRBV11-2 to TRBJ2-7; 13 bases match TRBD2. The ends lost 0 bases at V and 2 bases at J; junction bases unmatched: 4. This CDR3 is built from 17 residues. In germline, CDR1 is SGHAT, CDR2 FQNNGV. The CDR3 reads CASSLDLGLAGPYEQYF. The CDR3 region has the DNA TGTGCCAGCAGCTTAGATTTGGGACTAGCGGGACCCTACGAGCAGTACTTC.